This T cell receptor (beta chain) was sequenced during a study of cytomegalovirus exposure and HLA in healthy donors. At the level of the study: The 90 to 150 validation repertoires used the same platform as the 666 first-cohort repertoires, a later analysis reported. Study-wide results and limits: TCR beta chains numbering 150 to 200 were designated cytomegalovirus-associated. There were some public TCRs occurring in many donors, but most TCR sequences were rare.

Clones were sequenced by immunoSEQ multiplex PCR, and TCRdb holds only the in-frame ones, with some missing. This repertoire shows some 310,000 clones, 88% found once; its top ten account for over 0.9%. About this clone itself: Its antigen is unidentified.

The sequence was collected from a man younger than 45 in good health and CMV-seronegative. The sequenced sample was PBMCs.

The CDR3 here is CATVLAGGSDTQYF. CDR3 bases: TGTGCCACCGTATTAGCGGGGGGGTCAGATACGCAGTATTTT. V and J are TRBV6-1 and TRBJ2-3, with TRBD2 identical over 11 bases. Losses at the gene ends were 10 bases for V and 4 bases for J; bases not matched to a gene: 7. The V gene's germline CDR1 is MNHNS and CDR2 SASEGT. The CDR3 is 14 amino acids.